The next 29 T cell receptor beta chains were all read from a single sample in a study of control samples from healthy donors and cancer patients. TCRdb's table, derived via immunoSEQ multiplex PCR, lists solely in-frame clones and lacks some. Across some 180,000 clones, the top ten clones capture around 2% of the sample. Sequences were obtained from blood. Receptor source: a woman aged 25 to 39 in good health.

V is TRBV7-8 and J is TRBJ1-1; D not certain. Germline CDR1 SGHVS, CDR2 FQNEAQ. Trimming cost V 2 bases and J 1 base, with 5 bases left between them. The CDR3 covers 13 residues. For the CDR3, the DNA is TGTGCCAGCAGCTTACGGGGGAACACTGAAGCTTTCTTT. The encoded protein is CASSLRGNTEAFF.

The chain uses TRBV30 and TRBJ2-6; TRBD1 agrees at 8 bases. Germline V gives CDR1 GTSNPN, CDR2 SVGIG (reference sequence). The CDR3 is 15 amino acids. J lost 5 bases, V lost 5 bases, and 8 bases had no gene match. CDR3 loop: CAWDPGQARANVLTF. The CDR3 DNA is TGTGCCTGGGACCCGGGACAGGCAAGGGCCAACGTCCTGACTTTC.

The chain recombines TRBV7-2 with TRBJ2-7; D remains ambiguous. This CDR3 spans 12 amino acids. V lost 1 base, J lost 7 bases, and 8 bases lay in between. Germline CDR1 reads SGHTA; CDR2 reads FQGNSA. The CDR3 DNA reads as TGTGCCAGCAGCTTAGTGGTGGGAGAGCAGTACTTC. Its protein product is CASSLVVGEQYF. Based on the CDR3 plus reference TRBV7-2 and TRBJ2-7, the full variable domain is GAGVSQSPSNKVTEKGKDVELRCDPISGHTALYWYRQSLGQGLEFLIYFQGNSAPDKSGLPSDRFSAERTGGSVSTLTIQRTQQEDSAVYLCASSLVVGEQYFGPGTRLTVT.

DNA of the CDR3: TGTGCCAGCAGCTTGGGCTGGGCGAACACTGAAGCTTTCTTT. Translation: CASSLGWANTEAFF. The rearrangement uses TRBV5-6 and TRBJ1-1; D is unresolved. Looked up from germline, CDR1 is SGHDT and CDR2 is YYEEEE. The length of the CDR3 is 14 residues. Trimming stripped 0 bases from V and 1 base from J, with 7 bases between. Full variable domain (rest looked up from reference TRBV5-6 and TRBJ1-1): DAGVTQSPTHLIKTRGQQVTLRCSPKSGHDTVSWYQQALGQGPQFIFQYYEEEERQRGNFPDRFSGHQFPNYSSELNVNALLLGDSALYLCASSLGWANTEAFFGQGTRLTVV.

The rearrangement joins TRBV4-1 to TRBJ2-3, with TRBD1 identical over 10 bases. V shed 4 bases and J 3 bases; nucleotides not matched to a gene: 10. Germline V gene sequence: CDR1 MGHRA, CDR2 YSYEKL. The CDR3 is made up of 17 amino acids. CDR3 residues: CASSRTGTGVATDTQYF. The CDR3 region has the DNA TGCGCCAGCAGCCGGACCGGGACAGGGGTAGCGACAGATACGCAGTATTTT.

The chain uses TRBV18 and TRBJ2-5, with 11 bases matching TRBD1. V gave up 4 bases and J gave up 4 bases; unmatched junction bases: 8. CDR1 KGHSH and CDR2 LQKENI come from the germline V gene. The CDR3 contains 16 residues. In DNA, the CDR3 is TGTGCCAGCTCACAAGGACAGGGGGCCTTTCGAGAGACCCAGTACTTC. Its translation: CASSQGQGAFRETQYF.

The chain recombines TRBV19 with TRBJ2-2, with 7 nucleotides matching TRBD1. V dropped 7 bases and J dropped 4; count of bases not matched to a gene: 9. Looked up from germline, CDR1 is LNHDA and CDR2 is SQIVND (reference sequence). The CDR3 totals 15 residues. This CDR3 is CASTTQGVRTGELFF. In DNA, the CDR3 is TGTGCCAGTACCACCCAGGGGGTACGCACCGGGGAGCTGTTTTTT.

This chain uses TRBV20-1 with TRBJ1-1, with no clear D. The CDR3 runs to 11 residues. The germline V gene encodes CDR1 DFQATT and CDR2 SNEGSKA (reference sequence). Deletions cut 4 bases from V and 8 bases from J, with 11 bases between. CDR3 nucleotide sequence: TGCAGTGCTAAGGAGGGAAGGGAAGCTTTCTTT. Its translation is CSAKEGREAFF.

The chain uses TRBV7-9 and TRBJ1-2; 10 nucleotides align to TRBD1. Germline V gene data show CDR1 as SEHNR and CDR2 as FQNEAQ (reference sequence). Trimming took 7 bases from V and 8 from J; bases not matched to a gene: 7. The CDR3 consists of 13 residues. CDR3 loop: CASTTGTGEGYTF. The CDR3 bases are TGTGCCAGCACCACCGGGACAGGGGAAGGCTACACCTTC.

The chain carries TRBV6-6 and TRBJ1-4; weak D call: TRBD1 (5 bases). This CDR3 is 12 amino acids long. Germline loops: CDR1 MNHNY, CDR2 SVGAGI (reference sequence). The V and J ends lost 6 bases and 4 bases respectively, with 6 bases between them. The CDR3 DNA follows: TGTGCCAGCAGAGACAGTAATGAAAAACTGTTTTTT. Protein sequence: CASRDSNEKLFF.

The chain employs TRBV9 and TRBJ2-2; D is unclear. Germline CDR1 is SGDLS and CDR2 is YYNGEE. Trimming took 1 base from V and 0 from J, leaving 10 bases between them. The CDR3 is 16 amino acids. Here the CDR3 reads CASSVTGGSNTGELFF. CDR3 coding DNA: TGTGCCAGCAGCGTAACTGGCGGCTCGAACACCGGGGAGCTGTTTTTT. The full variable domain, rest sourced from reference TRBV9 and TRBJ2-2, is DSGVTQTPKHLITATGQRVTLRCSPRSGDLSVYWYQQSLDQGLQFLIQYYNGEERAKGNILERFSAQQFPDLHSELNLSSLELGDSALYFCASSVTGGSNTGELFFGEGSRLTVL.

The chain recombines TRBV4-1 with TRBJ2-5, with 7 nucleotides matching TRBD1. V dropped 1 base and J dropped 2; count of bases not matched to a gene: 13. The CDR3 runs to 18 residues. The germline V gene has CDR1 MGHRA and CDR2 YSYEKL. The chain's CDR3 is CASSQGAVGQLKQETQYF. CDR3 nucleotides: TGCGCCAGCAGCCAAGGGGCCGTGGGACAGTTAAAACAAGAGACCCAGTACTTC.

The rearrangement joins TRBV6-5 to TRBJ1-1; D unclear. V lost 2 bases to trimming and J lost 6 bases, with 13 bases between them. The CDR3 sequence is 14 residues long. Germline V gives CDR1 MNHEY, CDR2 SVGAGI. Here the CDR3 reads CASSYERGQAEAFF. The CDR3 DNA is TGTGCCAGCAGTTACGAACGAGGGCAAGCTGAAGCTTTCTTT.

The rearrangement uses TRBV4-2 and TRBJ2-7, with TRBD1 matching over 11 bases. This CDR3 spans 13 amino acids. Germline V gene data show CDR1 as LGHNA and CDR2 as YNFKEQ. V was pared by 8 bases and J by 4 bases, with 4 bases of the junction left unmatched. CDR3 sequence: CASGTGGPYEQYF. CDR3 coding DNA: TGTGCCAGCGGGACAGGGGGGCCTTACGAGCAGTACTTC.

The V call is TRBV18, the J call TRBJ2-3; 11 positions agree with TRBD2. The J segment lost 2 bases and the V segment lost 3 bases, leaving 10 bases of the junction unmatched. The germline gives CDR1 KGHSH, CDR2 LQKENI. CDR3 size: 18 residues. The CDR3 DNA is TGTGCCAGCTCACCTTTGGGGCTAGCGGGGGGCCTCACAGATACGCAGTATTTT. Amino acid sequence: CASSPLGLAGGLTDTQYF.

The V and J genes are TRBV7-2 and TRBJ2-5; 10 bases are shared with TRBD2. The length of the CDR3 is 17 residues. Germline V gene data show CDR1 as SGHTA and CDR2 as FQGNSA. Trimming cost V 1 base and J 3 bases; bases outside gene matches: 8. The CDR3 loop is CASSLELALAGEETQYF. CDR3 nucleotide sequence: TGTGCCAGCAGCTTAGAACTGGCGCTAGCGGGGGAAGAGACCCAGTACTTC.

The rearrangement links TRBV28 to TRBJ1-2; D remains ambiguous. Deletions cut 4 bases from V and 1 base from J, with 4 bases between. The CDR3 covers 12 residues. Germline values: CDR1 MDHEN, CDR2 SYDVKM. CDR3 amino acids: CASSWGNYGYTF. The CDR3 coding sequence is TGTGCCAGCAGTTGGGGTAACTATGGCTACACCTTC.

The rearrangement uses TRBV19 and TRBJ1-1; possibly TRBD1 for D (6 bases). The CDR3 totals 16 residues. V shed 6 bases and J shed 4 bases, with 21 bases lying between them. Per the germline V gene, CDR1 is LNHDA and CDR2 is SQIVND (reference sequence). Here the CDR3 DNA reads TGTGCCAGTAGCACAATTGGACAGAATTCTTTCACTGAAGCTTTCTTT. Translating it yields CASSTIGQNSFTEAFF.

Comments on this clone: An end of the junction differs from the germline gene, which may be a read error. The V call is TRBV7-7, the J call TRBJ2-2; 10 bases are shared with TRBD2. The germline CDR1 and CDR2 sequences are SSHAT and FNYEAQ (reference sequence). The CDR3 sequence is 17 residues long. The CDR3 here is CASSLTWTSGNTGELFF. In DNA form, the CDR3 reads TGTGCTAGCAGCTTAACCTGGACTAGCGGCAACACCGGGGAGCTGTTTTTT.

Here the CDR3 DNA reads TGCAGCGCGCATCGGGACAGGTACAATGAGCAGTTCTTC. Amino acid sequence: CSAHRDRYNEQFF. The chain recombines TRBV29-1 with TRBJ2-1; 8 nucleotides line up with TRBD1. Germline CDR1 SQVTM, CDR2 ANQGSEA. Trimming took 7 bases from V and 4 from J; bases not matched to a gene: 6. The CDR3 loop spans 13 amino acids.

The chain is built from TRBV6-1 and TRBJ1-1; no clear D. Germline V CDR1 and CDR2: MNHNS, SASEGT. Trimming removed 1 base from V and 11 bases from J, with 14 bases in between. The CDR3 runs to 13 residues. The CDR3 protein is CASSEVPGMGAFF. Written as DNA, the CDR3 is TGTGCCAGCAGTGAAGTCCCGGGAATGGGGGCTTTCTTT.

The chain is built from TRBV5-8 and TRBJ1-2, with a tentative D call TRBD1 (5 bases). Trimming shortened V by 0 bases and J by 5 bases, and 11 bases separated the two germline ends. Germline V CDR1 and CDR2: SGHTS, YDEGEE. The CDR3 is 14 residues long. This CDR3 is CASSLGGVQYGYTF. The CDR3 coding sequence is TGTGCCAGCAGCTTGGGGGGCGTTCAATATGGCTACACCTTC.

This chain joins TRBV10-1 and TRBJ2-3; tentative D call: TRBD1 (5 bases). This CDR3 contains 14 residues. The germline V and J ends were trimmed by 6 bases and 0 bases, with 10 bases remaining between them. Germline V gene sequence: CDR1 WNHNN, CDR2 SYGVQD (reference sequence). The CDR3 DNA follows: TGCGCCAGCAGCAGGAAGGGGAGCACAGATACGCAGTATTTT. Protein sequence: CASSRKGSTDTQYF.

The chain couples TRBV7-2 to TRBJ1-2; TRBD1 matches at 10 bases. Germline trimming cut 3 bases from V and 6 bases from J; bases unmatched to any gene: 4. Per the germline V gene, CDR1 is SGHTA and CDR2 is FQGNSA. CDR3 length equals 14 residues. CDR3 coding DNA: TGTGCCAGCAGCTTGGGACAGGGGCGAAATGGCTACACCTTC. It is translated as CASSLGQGRNGYTF. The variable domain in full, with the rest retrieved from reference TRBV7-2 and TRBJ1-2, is GAGVSQSPSNKVTEKGKDVELRCDPISGHTALYWYRQSLGQGLEFLIYFQGNSAPDKSGLPSDRFSAERTGGSVSTLTIQRTQQEDSAVYLCASSLGQGRNGYTFGSGTRLTVV.

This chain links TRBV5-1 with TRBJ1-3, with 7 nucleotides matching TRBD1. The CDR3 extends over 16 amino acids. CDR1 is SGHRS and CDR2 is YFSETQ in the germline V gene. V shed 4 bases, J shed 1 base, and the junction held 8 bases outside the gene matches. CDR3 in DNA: TGCGCCAGCAGCCTCGGAGGGGGCGCTTCTGGAAACACCATATATTTT. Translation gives CASSLGGGASGNTIYF.

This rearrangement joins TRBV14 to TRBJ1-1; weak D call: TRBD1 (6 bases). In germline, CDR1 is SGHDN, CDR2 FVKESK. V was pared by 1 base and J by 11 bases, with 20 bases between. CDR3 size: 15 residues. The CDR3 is CASSQVAGGSIGAFF. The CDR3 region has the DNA TGTGCCAGCAGCCAAGTAGCGGGGGGCAGCATAGGGGCTTTCTTT.

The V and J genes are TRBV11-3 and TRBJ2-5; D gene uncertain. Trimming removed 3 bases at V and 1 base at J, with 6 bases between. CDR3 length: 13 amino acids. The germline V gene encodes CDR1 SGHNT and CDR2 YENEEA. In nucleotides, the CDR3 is TGTGCCAGCAGCTTCAACGCCCAAGAGACCCAGTACTTC. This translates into CASSFNAQETQYF.

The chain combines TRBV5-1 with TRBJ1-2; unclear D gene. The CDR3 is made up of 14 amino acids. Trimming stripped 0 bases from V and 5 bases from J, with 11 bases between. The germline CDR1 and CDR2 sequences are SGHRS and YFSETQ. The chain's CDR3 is CASSLADGDYGYTF. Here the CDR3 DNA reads TGCGCCAGCAGCTTGGCGGACGGGGATTATGGCTACACCTTC.

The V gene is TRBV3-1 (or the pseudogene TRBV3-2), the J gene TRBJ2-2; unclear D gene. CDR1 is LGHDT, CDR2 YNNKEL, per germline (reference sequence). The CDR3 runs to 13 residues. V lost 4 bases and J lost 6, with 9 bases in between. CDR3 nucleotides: TGTGCCAGCAGCCCCTCAAGCGCCGGGGAGCTGTTTTTT. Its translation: CASSPSSAGELFF.